This TCR beta chain was retrieved from a study of post-analysis software for immune sequencing data. General observations from the study: Significantly lower normalized Chao1 diversity was seen in multiple sclerosis patients than in controls. TRBV5-6, TRBV5-1 and TRBV20-1 belonged to a set of roughly five TRBV segments that were more frequent in patients than controls.

This clonotype was seen many times. Its antigen remains unknown. This CDR3 is 15 amino acids long. Trimming cost V 6 bases and J 3 bases; bases outside gene matches: 8. Germline lookup yields CDR1 MNHNS and CDR2 SASEGT. The authors incorporated unique molecular identifiers into the TCR beta cDNA libraries. TCRdb redid the calling of the PCR reads with MiXCR, one entry per CDR3 protein. This sample has about 540,000 distinct CDR3 sequences, with less than 40% found just once. This TCR was sampled from a girl under 18 with multiple sclerosis. This chain links TRBV6-1 with TRBJ2-7; 10 bases match TRBD1. Sequences were obtained from blood. DNA for the CDR3: TGTGCCAGCAGAGGTCTGGGGACAGGGGACTACGAGCAGTACTTC. It specifies CASRGLGTGDYEQYF.